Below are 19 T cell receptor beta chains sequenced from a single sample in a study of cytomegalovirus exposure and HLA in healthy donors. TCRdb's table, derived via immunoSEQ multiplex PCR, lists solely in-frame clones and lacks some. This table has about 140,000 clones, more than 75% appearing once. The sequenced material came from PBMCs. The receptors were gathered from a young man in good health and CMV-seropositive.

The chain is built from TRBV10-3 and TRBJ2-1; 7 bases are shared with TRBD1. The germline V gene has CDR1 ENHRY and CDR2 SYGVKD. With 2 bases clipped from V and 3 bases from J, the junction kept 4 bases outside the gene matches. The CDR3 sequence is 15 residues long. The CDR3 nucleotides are TGTGCCATCAGTGAGACCGGGACAGACTACAATGAGCAGTTCTTC. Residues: CAISETGTDYNEQFF.

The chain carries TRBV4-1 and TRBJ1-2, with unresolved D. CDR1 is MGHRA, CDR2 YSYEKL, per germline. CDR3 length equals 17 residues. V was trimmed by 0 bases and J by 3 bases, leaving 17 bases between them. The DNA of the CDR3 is TGCGCCAGCAGCCAAGACCCAGCGTGGCAAGTACACTATGGCTACACCTTC. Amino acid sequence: CASSQDPAWQVHYGYTF.

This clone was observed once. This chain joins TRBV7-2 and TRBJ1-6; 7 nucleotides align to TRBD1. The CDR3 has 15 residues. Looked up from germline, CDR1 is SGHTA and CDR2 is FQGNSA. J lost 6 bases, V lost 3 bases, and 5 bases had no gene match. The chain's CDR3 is CASSLAGTANSPLHF. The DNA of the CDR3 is TGTGCCAGCAGCTTGGCCGGGACAGCTAATTCACCCCTCCACTTT.

CDR3 nucleotide sequence: TGTGCCAGCCCCCCAACAGGGAAAAATGAAAAACTGTTTTTT. Protein sequence: CASPPTGKNEKLFF. This rearrangement joins TRBV6-1 to TRBJ1-4; D is possibly TRBD1 (6 bases). Per germline, CDR1 MNHNS and CDR2 SASEGT. This CDR3 has 14 amino acids. The V and J ends lost 8 bases and 5 bases respectively, with 15 bases between them.

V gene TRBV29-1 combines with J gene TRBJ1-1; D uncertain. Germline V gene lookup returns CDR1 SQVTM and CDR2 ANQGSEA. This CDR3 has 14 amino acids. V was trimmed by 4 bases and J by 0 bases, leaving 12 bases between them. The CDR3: CSVVYYRLNTEAFF. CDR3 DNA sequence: TGCAGCGTTGTTTATTACAGATTGAACACTGAAGCTTTCTTT.

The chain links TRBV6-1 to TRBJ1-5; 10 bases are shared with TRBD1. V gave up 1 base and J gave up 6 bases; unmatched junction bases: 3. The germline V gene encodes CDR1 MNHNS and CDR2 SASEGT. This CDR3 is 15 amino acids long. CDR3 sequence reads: CASSEGTGGSQPQHF. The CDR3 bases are TGTGCCAGCAGTGAAGGGACAGGGGGGTCTCAGCCCCAGCATTTT.

The CDR3: CASSVGTYSPGELFF. CDR3 sequence (DNA): TGTGCCAGTAGTGTCGGGACATACTCACCCGGGGAGCTGTTTTTT. The rearrangement uses TRBV19 and TRBJ2-2, with D perhaps TRBD1 (6 bases). Germline V lookup: CDR1 LNHDA, CDR2 SQIVND (reference sequence). The CDR3 runs to 15 residues. Trimming took off 5 bases at V and 6 bases at J, with 16 bases between the two ends.

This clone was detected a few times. The CDR3 sequence is CASSPPVRNTGELFF. Here the CDR3 DNA reads TGTGCCAGCTCACCACCGGTCAGAAACACCGGGGAGCTGTTTTTT. This chain uses TRBV18 with TRBJ2-2; D not certain. Per the germline V gene, CDR1 is KGHSH and CDR2 is LQKENI. This CDR3 has 15 amino acids. V lost 0 bases to trimming and J lost 2 bases, with 7 bases between them.

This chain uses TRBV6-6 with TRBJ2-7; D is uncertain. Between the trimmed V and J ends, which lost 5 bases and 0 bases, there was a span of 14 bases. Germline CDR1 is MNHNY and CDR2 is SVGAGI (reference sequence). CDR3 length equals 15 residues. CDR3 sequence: CASSNGRPSSYEQYF. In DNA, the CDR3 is TGTGCCAGCAGTAACGGCAGGCCGAGCTCCTACGAGCAGTACTTC.

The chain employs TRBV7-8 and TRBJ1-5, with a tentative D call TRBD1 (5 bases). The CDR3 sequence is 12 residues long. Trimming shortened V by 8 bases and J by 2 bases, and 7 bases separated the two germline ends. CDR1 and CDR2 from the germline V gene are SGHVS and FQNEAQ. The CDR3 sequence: CASAGRNQPQHF. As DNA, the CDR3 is TGTGCCAGCGCGGGACGCAATCAGCCCCAGCATTTT.

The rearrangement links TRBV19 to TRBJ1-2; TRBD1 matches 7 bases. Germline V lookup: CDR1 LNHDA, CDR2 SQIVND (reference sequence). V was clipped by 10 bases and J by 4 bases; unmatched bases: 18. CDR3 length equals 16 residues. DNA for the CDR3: TGTGCCACCGGGCATTCACTCGACAGGGAAGCCTATGGCTACACCTTC. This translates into CATGHSLDREAYGYTF.

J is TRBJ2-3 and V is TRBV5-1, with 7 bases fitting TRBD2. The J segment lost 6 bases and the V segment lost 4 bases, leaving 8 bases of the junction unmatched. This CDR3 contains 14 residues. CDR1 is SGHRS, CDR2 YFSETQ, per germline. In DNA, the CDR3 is TGCGCCAGCAGCCCGACCGACGGGGGGGATACGCAGTATTTT. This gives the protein CASSPTDGGDTQYF.

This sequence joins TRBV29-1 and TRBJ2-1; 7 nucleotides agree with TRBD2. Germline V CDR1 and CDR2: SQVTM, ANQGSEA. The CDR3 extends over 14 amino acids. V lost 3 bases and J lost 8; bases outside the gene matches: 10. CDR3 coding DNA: TGCAGCGTTGACGAGCGGGGAGGCGGTGATGAGCAGTTCTTC. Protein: CSVDERGGGDEQFF.

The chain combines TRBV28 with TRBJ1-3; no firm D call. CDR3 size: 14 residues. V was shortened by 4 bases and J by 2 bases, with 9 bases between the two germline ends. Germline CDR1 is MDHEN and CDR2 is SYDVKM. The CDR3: CASSSAAAGNTIYF. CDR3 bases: TGTGCCAGCAGTTCCGCGGCGGCTGGAAACACCATATATTTT.

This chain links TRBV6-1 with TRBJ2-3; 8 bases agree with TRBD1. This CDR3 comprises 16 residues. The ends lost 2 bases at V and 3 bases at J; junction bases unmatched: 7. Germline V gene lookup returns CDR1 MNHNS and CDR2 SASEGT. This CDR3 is CASSESAGGTTDTQYF. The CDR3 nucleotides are TGTGCCAGCAGTGAAAGTGCAGGGGGCACAACAGATACGCAGTATTTT.

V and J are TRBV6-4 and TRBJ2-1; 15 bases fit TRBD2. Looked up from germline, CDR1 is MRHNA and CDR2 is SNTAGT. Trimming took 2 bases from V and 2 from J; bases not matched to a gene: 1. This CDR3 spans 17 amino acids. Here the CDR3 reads CASSDGLAGGTYNEQFF. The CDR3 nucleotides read TGTGCCAGCAGTGACGGACTAGCGGGGGGGACCTACAATGAGCAGTTCTTC.

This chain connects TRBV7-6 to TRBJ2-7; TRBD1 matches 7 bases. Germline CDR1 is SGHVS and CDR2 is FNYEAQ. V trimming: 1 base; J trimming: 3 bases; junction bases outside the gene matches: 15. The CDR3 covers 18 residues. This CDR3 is CASSLVGVTTGSIYEQYF. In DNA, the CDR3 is TGTGCCAGCAGCTTAGTAGGGGTGACGACAGGGTCCATCTACGAGCAGTACTTC.

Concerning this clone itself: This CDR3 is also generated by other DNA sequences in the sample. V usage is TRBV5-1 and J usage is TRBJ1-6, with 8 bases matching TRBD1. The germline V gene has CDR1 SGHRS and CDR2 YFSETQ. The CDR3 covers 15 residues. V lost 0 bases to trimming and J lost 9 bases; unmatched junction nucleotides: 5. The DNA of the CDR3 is TGCGCCAGCAGCTTGGCCGGGACAGGCCTTTCACCCCTCCACTTT. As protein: CASSLAGTGLSPLHF.

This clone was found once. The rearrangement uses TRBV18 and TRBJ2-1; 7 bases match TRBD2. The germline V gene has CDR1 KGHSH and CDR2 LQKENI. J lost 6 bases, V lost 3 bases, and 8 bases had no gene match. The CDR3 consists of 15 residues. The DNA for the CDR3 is TGTGCCAGCTCACCGTACCAGGGAGGGATCAATGAGCAGTTCTTC. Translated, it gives CASSPYQGGINEQFF.